This entry lists 13 T cell receptor beta chains sequenced from one sample in a study of identical twins. In TCRdb, the 5' RACE reads were re-called with MiXCR into one record per CDR3 protein. Of 350,000 to 450,000 distinct CDR3 sequences in the sample, approximately 17% are singletons; the top ten hold 10% to 15%. The sample was naive T cells sorted from blood. These receptors all stem from a man aged 45-65 years in good health.

V gene TRBV27 combines with J gene TRBJ1-6, with 7 nucleotides matching TRBD1. J was trimmed by 5 bases and V by 0 bases; bases with no gene match: 4. Germline-derived CDR1 and CDR2 are MNHEY and SMNVEV (reference sequence). The CDR3 length is 16 residues. CDR3 in amino acids: CASSLSSRGNNSPLHF. The DNA of the CDR3 is TGTGCCAGCAGTTTATCTTCCAGGGGGAATAATTCACCCCTCCACTTT.

There are many counts of this clonotype. The gene calls are TRBV4-2 and TRBJ2-5; D could derive from TRBD1 or TRBD2 (5 bases each). Trimming removed 3 bases at V and 3 bases at J, with 11 bases between. The V gene's germline CDR1 is LGHNA and CDR2 YNFKEQ. The CDR3 has 14 amino acids. CDR3 in DNA: TGTGCCAGCAGCCAGGCCGGGGCCAAAGAGACCCAGTACTTC. Its protein product is CASSQAGAKETQYF.

The chain joins TRBV15 to TRBJ2-1; D not certain. V was shortened by 1 base and J by 9 bases, with 10 bases between the two germline ends. The V gene's germline CDR1 is LNHNV and CDR2 YYDKDF (reference sequence). CDR3 length: 13 residues. CDR3 nucleotide sequence: TGTGCCACCAGCAGAGTGCAGCCGGGTGAGCAGTTCTTC. Amino acids: CATSRVQPGEQFF.

This sequence joins TRBV7-2 and TRBJ2-1, with a tentative D call TRBD1 (6 bases). CDR1 and CDR2 from the germline V gene are SGHTA and FQGNSA. The V end lost 5 bases, the J end lost 3 bases, and 14 bases lay between the germline ends. This CDR3 has 15 amino acids. The CDR3 sequence is CASSPSQGNYNEQFF. The DNA for the CDR3 is TGTGCCAGCAGCCCCAGCCAGGGGAACTACAATGAGCAGTTCTTC.

This clonotype was detected only a few times. The J gene is TRBJ2-1, the V gene TRBV4-2; 10 nucleotides align to TRBD1. Trimming took 4 bases from V and 9 from J; bases not matched to a gene: 12. The germline V gene has CDR1 LGHNA and CDR2 YNFKEQ. This CDR3 spans 16 amino acids. CDR3 sequence reads: CASSRTGGRLETEQFF. The CDR3 DNA is TGTGCCAGCAGCCGGACAGGGGGAAGGTTGGAGACTGAGCAGTTCTTC.

This clonotype was observed many times. The V gene is TRBV4-3, the J gene TRBJ1-4, with D unclear. Deletions cut 4 bases from V and 4 bases from J, with 10 bases between. Germline CDR1 is LGHNA and CDR2 is YSLEER. This CDR3 is 14 amino acids long. This chain's CDR3 is CASSPHGHNEKLFF. The CDR3 bases are TGCGCCAGCAGCCCGCACGGTCATAATGAAAAACTGTTTTTT.

This clonotype was counted a few times. The chain combines TRBV6-2 or TRBV6-3 with TRBJ2-7, with 10 positions matching TRBD2. CDR1 is MNHEY and CDR2 is SVGEGT in the germline V gene. With V trimmed by 0 bases and J by 4 bases, 12 bases remained unmatched. The CDR3 is 18 amino acids. The chain's CDR3 is CASSYSIKTASGSYEQYF. The CDR3 DNA reads TGTGCCAGCAGTTACTCGATAAAGACGGCTAGCGGGAGTTACGAGCAGTACTTC.

This clonotype has only a few counts. The chain uses TRBV7-8 and TRBJ2-7, with 8 bases aligning to TRBD1. The trim removed 5 bases at V and 1 base at J, leaving 10 bases unmatched. In germline, CDR1 is SGHVS, CDR2 FQNEAQ. CDR3 length equals 16 residues. This CDR3 reads CASSPNRDRSSYEQYF. The CDR3, as DNA: TGTGCCAGCAGCCCCAACCGGGACAGGTCATCCTACGAGCAGTACTTC. Full variable domain (rest looked up from reference TRBV7-8 and TRBJ2-7): GAGVSQSPRYKVAKRGQDVALRCDPISGHVSLFWYQQALGQGPEFLTYFQNEAQLDKSGLPSDRFFAERPEGSVSTLKIQRTQQEDSAVYLCASSPNRDRSSYEQYFGPGTRLTVT.

Ten or more counts support this clonotype. The CDR3 is CASSWTGSNTGELFF. DNA of the CDR3: TGTGCCAGCAGCTGGACTGGATCGAACACCGGGGAGCTGTTTTTT. The J gene is TRBJ2-2, the V gene TRBV7-9, with TRBD2 as a possible D gene (5 bases). Germline-derived CDR1 and CDR2 are SEHNR and FQNEAQ (reference sequence). The CDR3 is 15 amino acids. The ends were cut back, 4 bases at V and 0 bases at J, with 9 bases in the middle. The entire variable domain, with the rest obtained from reference TRBV7-9 and TRBJ2-2, is as follows: DTGVSQNPRHKITKRGQNVTFRCDPISEHNRLYWYRQTLGQGPEFLTYFQNEAQLEKSRLLSDRFSAERPKGSFSTLEIQRTEQGDSAMYLCASSWTGSNTGELFFGEGSRLTVL.

This clonotype was recorded at least ten times. The chain combines TRBV12-3 or TRBV12-4 with TRBJ2-1, with D perhaps being TRBD1 or TRBD2 (5 bases each). Trimming cost V 4 bases and J 4 bases, with 17 bases left between them. The CDR3 contains 16 residues. CDR3 DNA sequence: TGTGCCAGCAGTTCGGCCGTACGGGGCCTTTACAATGAGCAGTTCTTC. This sequence encodes CASSSAVRGLYNEQFF.

The chain employs TRBV12-3 or TRBV12-4 and TRBJ2-2, with 10 bases aligning to TRBD1. The length of the CDR3 is 16 residues. With 3 bases clipped from V and 6 bases from J, the junction kept 7 bases outside the gene matches. CDR3 loop: CASSLAGTGVSGELFF. Written as DNA, the CDR3 is TGTGCCAGCAGTTTGGCCGGGACAGGGGTGTCCGGGGAGCTGTTTTTT.

The chain combines TRBV15 with TRBJ1-1, with unresolved D. The V end was cut by 0 bases, the J end by 1 base, with 6 bases between. In germline, CDR1 is LNHNV, CDR2 YYDKDF (reference sequence). This CDR3 region has 14 residues. The CDR3 bases are TGTGCCACCAGCAGAGACCTGGAGAACACTGAAGCTTTCTTT. Translation gives CATSRDLENTEAFF.

This clonotype occurred many times. The chain combines TRBV10-1 with TRBJ2-7, with TRBD2 matching over 7 bases. With 0 bases clipped from V and 8 bases from J, the junction kept 7 bases outside the gene matches. Germline loops: CDR1 WNHNN, CDR2 SYGVQD (reference sequence). CDR3 length equals 14 residues. CDR3 in DNA: TGCGCCAGCAGTGAGTCGGGAGGGACCTTCAAGCAGTACTTC. As protein: CASSESGGTFKQYF.